A selection of T cell receptor beta chains follows, all from one sample in a study of regulatory T cells in long-lasting Graves disease. TCRdb re-called the multiplex PCR reads with MiXCR, one entry per CDR3 protein. The table shows 500,000 to 700,000 distinct CDR3 sequences, with around 30% occurring only once. The specimen was peripheral blood mononuclear cells (PBMCs), collected when the disease was refractory, from a patient treated with antithyroid drugs. The receptors come from a female donor with Graves disease. Each CDR3 is given without its conserved first and last residue. The order of the fields is J gene, V gene, CDR3 protein.

j_call: TRBJ2-7
v_call: TRBV11-1
cdr3_aa: ASSLIRGYEQY

j_call: TRBJ2-2
v_call: TRBV11-1
cdr3_aa: ASSRRRVGELF

j_call: TRBJ2-5
v_call: TRBV7-9
cdr3_aa: ASSGTGGGCLETQY

j_call: TRBJ1-1
v_call: TRBV5-1
cdr3_aa: ASSASRGGQGITEAF

j_call: TRBJ1-2
v_call: TRBV6-1
cdr3_aa: ASRQGGMPYGYT

j_call: TRBJ1-1
v_call: TRBV9
cdr3_aa: ASSVGQGEAF

j_call: TRBJ1-1
v_call: TRBV7-9
cdr3_aa: ASSLARGGRGNTEAF

j_call: TRBJ1-5
v_call: TRBV27
cdr3_aa: ASSFFSGGNQPQH

j_call: TRBJ2-1
v_call: TRBV12-3/TRBV12-4
cdr3_aa: ASSLRLTGLTPSDEQF

j_call: TRBJ1-1
v_call: TRBV7-9
cdr3_aa: ASSLSTEAF

j_call: TRBJ2-2
v_call: TRBV7-2
cdr3_aa: ASSQDYGGDANTGELF

j_call: TRBJ1-5
v_call: TRBV7-8
cdr3_aa: ASSAWQGVQPQH

j_call: TRBJ1-4
v_call: TRBV5-8
cdr3_aa: ASRRRLGGKLF

j_call: TRBJ2-4
v_call: TRBV30
cdr3_aa: AWSAGEVAKNIQY

j_call: TRBJ1-5
v_call: TRBV2
cdr3_aa: ASSEEIGLYSNQPQH

j_call: TRBJ2-2
v_call: TRBV11-3
cdr3_aa: ASSLGVIAGATGELF

j_call: TRBJ1-2
v_call: TRBV19
cdr3_aa: ASSTQPWHSYGYT

j_call: TRBJ2-6
v_call: TRBV6-1
cdr3_aa: ASSDPGIAGLGGANVLT

j_call: TRBJ1-1
v_call: TRBV12-3/TRBV12-4
cdr3_aa: ASILTGPNTEAF

j_call: TRBJ2-7
v_call: TRBV6-2/TRBV6-3
cdr3_aa: ASSYSLAGSYEQY

j_call: TRBJ1-5
v_call: TRBV19
cdr3_aa: ASSRDAGTGGYMGHQPQH

j_call: TRBJ2-7
v_call: TRBV7-9
cdr3_aa: ASSFPGSSYEQY

j_call: TRBJ1-1
v_call: TRBV6-9
cdr3_aa: ASSYYPGKVTEAF

j_call: TRBJ1-1
v_call: TRBV19
cdr3_aa: ASSPRTGMNTGAF

j_call: TRBJ2-7
v_call: TRBV5-1
cdr3_aa: ASSYGLANYEQY

j_call: TRBJ2-7
v_call: TRBV19
cdr3_aa: ASSRHSRTAYEQY

j_call: TRBJ1-2
v_call: TRBV28
cdr3_aa: ASSLRWTGGAGGYT

j_call: TRBJ2-1
v_call: TRBV11-2
cdr3_aa: ASSFSTGAYNEQF

j_call: TRBJ1-2
v_call: TRBV6-1
cdr3_aa: ASREGLNYGYT

j_call: TRBJ1-6
v_call: TRBV28
cdr3_aa: ASTRVQIGSPLH

j_call: TRBJ2-7
v_call: TRBV3-1
cdr3_aa: ASSSVFEGVNEQY

j_call: TRBJ1-2
v_call: TRBV30
cdr3_aa: AWSPTGTTVGYT

j_call: TRBJ1-5
v_call: TRBV19
cdr3_aa: ASRGLGQKANQPQH

j_call: TRBJ2-7
v_call: TRBV12-3/TRBV12-4
cdr3_aa: ASSTGLGFYEQY

j_call: TRBJ1-3
v_call: TRBV12-3/TRBV12-4
cdr3_aa: ASSSTESGNTIY

j_call: TRBJ2-2
v_call: TRBV5-1
cdr3_aa: ASSPTGTEFTGELF

j_call: TRBJ1-5
v_call: TRBV20-1
cdr3_aa: SAREIQGRQPQH

j_call: TRBJ2-2
v_call: TRBV5-6
cdr3_aa: ASSADGHWELF

j_call: TRBJ2-7
v_call: TRBV6-1
cdr3_aa: ASSRATPDHEQY

j_call: TRBJ2-7
v_call: TRBV7-3
cdr3_aa: ASSIYPGGGYEQY

j_call: TRBJ1-1
v_call: TRBV5-1
cdr3_aa: ASSLIWGQGTEAF

j_call: TRBJ1-2
v_call: TRBV20-1
cdr3_aa: SARSRLNNYGYT

j_call: TRBJ1-4
v_call: TRBV27
cdr3_aa: ASSLSTGTGGGHEKLF

j_call: TRBJ2-7
v_call: TRBV14
cdr3_aa: ASSQALGGGEQY

j_call: TRBJ2-1
v_call: TRBV20-1
cdr3_aa: SARRPAGYNEQF

j_call: TRBJ2-6
v_call: TRBV7-3
cdr3_aa: ASSSHLTFSGANVLT

j_call: TRBJ1-1
v_call: TRBV2
cdr3_aa: ASSDQGTTEAF

j_call: TRBJ1-4
v_call: TRBV6-2/TRBV6-3
cdr3_aa: ASSYGSFTTNEKLF

j_call: TRBJ1-2
v_call: TRBV28
cdr3_aa: ASSFGGEANYGYT